This TCR beta chain was found in a study of Graves' ophthalmopathy and Graves' hyperthyroidism. This clonotype was counted many times. The antigen remains undetermined. General observations from the study: Blood samples also showed most expanded thyroid clonotypes exceeding 0.001 frequency.

Germline lookup yields CDR1 MNHNS and CDR2 SASEGT. Losses at the gene ends were 3 bases for V and 5 bases for J; bases not matched to a gene: 8. The CDR3 extends over 16 amino acids. RNA transcripts were the template, and TCR beta CDR3 regions were amplified from them. RT-PCR with HTBI primers came first, then second-round multiplex PCR. TCRdb re-called the multiplex PCR reads through MiXCR, storing one row per CDR3 protein. The sample contains hundreds of thousands of distinct CDR3 sequences, over 20% of which appear only once. Other autoimmune diseases, uncontrolled infections, pregnancy or lactation led to the exclusion of patients.

Sample: peripheral blood. This TCR was sampled from a young woman with stable Graves' hyperthyroidism. The chain employs TRBV6-1 and TRBJ2-4, with 9 bases fitting TRBD2. This chain's CDR3 is CASSDRLAGFQNIQYF. The CDR3, as DNA: TGTGCCAGCAGTGATCGGCTAGCGGGATTTCAAAACATTCAGTACTTC.